This is a list of T cell receptor beta chains from one sample in a study of blood T cell repertoires in COVID-19. Data came from immunoSEQ multiplex PCR; TCRdb stores just in-frame clones and leaves some out. The table records more than 200,000 clones, 85% to 90% of them present only once. The sequencing input was peripheral blood. The origin of the receptors is a man at least 80 years old with acute or convalescent COVID-19. The CDR3 runs from the conserved cysteine through the conserved F or W. The D gene is left open where the match is weak. Not every row has a clone size; where given, it reads once, few, many or a size class.

v_gene,abundance,j_gene,d_gene,CDR3nt,CDR3aa
TRBV5-4,-,TRBJ2-2,TRBD2,TGTGCCAGCAGCTTAGGACTAGCGGGAGGCACCGGGGAGCTGTTTTTT,CASSLGLAGGTGELFF
TRBV6-2/TRBV6-3,-,TRBJ1-4,TRBD1,TGTGCCAGCAGTAAGGGACAGGGGGCAACTAATGAAAAACTGTTTTTT,CASSKGQGATNEKLFF
TRBV19,-,TRBJ1-4,-,TGTGCCAGTAGTATTACAGGAGTTAATGAAAAACTGTTTTTT,CASSITGVNEKLFF
TRBV19,-,TRBJ1-5,TRBD1,TGTGCCAGTAGTATGTGGACAGGGAGAAACAATCAGCCCCAGCATTTT,CASSMWTGRNNQPQHF
TRBV7-9,-,TRBJ1-1,-,TGTGCCAGCAGCGGAGTGGAGACCTCGGGAACCGTTCGAGCTTTCTTT,CASSGVETSGTVRAFF
TRBV18,-,TRBJ2-1,TRBD2,TGTGCCAGCTCACCGGGACTATCGTCCGATGAGCAGTTCTTC,CASSPGLSSDEQFF
TRBV5-4,-,TRBJ1-2,-,TGTGCCAGCAGCTTGGGACACAATACCTATGGCTACACCTTC,CASSLGHNTYGYTF
TRBV2,-,TRBJ2-5,-,TGTGCCAGCAGCCCCCACAGCGGACTGCAAGAGACCCAGTACTTC,CASSPHSGLQETQYF
TRBV7-9,-,TRBJ2-5,-,TGTGCCAGCAGCTTAGAGGGTAGGGGGAGGGCGCGATCGGAGACCCAGTACTTC,CASSLEGRGRARSETQYF
TRBV2,once,TRBJ2-7,TRBD2,TGTGCCAGCAGTGCCCTCAGGAGCGGGAGCTACTACGAGCAGTACTTC,CASSALRSGSYYEQYF
TRBV5-1,few,TRBJ2-5,-,TGCGCCAGCAGCCCCACAGGGTTAGGCCAAGAGACCCAGTACTTC,CASSPTGLGQETQYF
TRBV7-9,-,TRBJ1-5,-,TGTGCCAGCAGCCTAAGTTCGGCGGTTGGGCCCCAGCATTTT,CASSLSSAVGPQHF
TRBV4-2,-,TRBJ2-3,-,TGTGCCAGCAGCCAACGAAGACAGGACAGCACAGATACGCAGTATTTT,CASSQRRQDSTDTQYF
TRBV7-9,-,TRBJ1-1,TRBD1,TGTGCCAGCAGCTTAGTGACGGACAGGACTGAAGCTTTCTTT,CASSLVTDRTEAFF
TRBV28,-,TRBJ1-5,TRBD1,TGTGCCAGCAGGCAGCTACAGGGGTTTCAGGGCAATCAGCCCCAGCATTTT,CASRQLQGFQGNQPQHF
TRBV5-8,-,TRBJ2-2,-,TGTGCCAGCAGCTACAGGGTACCGGAGCTGTTTTTT,CASSYRVPELFF
TRBV6-5,-,TRBJ1-2,-,TGTGCCAGCAGTCTAGGAGGTTCTAACTATGGCTACACCTTC,CASSLGGSNYGYTF
TRBV2,-,TRBJ1-2,TRBD1,TGTGCCAGCAAGTGGACAGGGTATGGCTACACCTTC,CASKWTGYGYTF
TRBV28,-,TRBJ2-5,-,TGTGCCAGCAGTTCCCCCCAGGGTTACCAAGAGACCCAGTACTTC,CASSSPQGYQETQYF
TRBV19,-,TRBJ2-5,TRBD1,TGTGCCAGTAGCCTGACAGGGGCACGAGAGACCCAGTACTTC,CASSLTGARETQYF
TRBV4-3,-,TRBJ2-3,-,TGCGCCAGCAGCCATGGGACTTCTCCGCCAGCAACAGATACGCAGTATTTT,CASSHGTSPPATDTQYF
TRBV29-1,-,TRBJ1-2,TRBD1,TGCAGCGTTGAACCAGGGGACAGGGACTATGGCTACACCTTC,CSVEPGDRDYGYTF
TRBV19,-,TRBJ2-5,TRBD1,TGTGCCAGTAATTCTGGACAGGCCGCTCAAGAGACCCAGTACTTC,CASNSGQAAQETQYF
TRBV7-3,-,TRBJ2-7,TRBD1,TGTGCCAGCAGCGTCGGACAGGGGGCGGCCTACGAGCAGTACTTC,CASSVGQGAAYEQYF
TRBV10-3,-,TRBJ1-3,-,TGTGCCATCAGTGAGTCACGGTTTGGAAACACCATATATTTT,CAISESRFGNTIYF
TRBV6-5,-,TRBJ2-1,-,TGTGCCAGCAGTACTCCGGGTCTCCACAATGAGCAGTTCTTC,CASSTPGLHNEQFF
TRBV7-2,-,TRBJ1-4,TRBD1,TGTGCCAGCACCTCCGGGACAGATGGTGAAAAACTGTTTTTT,CASTSGTDGEKLFF
TRBV4-2,-,TRBJ1-4,-,TGTGCCAGCAGCCAAGATGGGCCGTCAACTAATGAAAAACTGTTTTTT,CASSQDGPSTNEKLFF
TRBV12-3/TRBV12-4,-,TRBJ1-5,-,TGTGCCAGCAGTTCCCAGGGAAACCAGCCCCAGCATTTT,CASSSQGNQPQHF
TRBV27,-,TRBJ1-6,-,TGTGCCAGCAGTTTATCGGGCCGTTATAATTCACCCCTCCACTTT,CASSLSGRYNSPLHF
TRBV11-1,-,TRBJ2-7,-,TGTGCCAGCAGCCCGGGGGGCCCCCCCTACGAGCAGTACTTC,CASSPGGPPYEQYF